One sample yielded the 32 T cell receptor beta chains listed below, sequenced in a study of T cell responses to AZD1222 COVID-19 vaccine. The assay was immunoSEQ multiplex PCR, and TCRdb's table has in-frame clones only and misses some. The table records about 100,000 clones, roughly 92% of them present only once. The specimen comprised peripheral blood, sampled 28 days after the second AZD1222 dose. The receptors were sampled from an adult who received the AZD1222 COVID-19 vaccine.

The chain combines TRBV7-8 with TRBJ2-2, with 8 bases identical to TRBD1. Germline CDR1 and CDR2: SGHVS and FQNEAQ. Germline trimming cut 4 bases from V and 4 bases from J; bases unmatched to any gene: 8. The CDR3 is 16 amino acids. In DNA, the CDR3 is TGTGCCAGCAGCTCCTTGGACAGGGTCAGCACCGGGGAGCTGTTTTTT. Translating it yields CASSSLDRVSTGELFF.

This chain's CDR3 is CASQQTTTTYEQYF. DNA of the CDR3: TGTGCCAGTCAACAAACAACAACCACCTACGAGCAGTACTTC. The chain carries TRBV28 and TRBJ2-7; D is undetermined. The CDR3 spans 14 residues. V was pared by 9 bases and J by 2 bases, with 17 bases between. Germline lookup yields CDR1 MDHEN and CDR2 SYDVKM. Variable domain in full (rest from reference TRBV28 and TRBJ2-7): DVKVTQSSRYLVKRTGEKVFLECVQDMDHENMFWYRQDPGLGLRLIYFSYDVKMKEKGDIPEGYSVSREKKERFSLILESASTNQTSMYLCASQQTTTTYEQYFGPGTRLTVT.

The chain joins TRBV5-1 to TRBJ2-6; D may match TRBD1 or TRBD2 (5 bases each). Germline values: CDR1 SGHRS, CDR2 YFSETQ. The CDR3 length is 14 residues. Trimming took off 3 bases at V and 4 bases at J, with 8 bases between the two ends. The CDR3 here is CASSWGPGANVLTF. As DNA, the CDR3 is TGCGCCAGCAGCTGGGGACCAGGGGCCAACGTCCTGACTTTC.

In its sample, this clone was seen once. V usage is TRBV2 and J usage is TRBJ1-4, with D possibly TRBD1 on 5 matching bases. The CDR3 contains 13 residues. Germline V gene lookup returns CDR1 SNHLY and CDR2 FYNNEI. Trimming left V 6 bases short and J 7 bases short, with 12 bases between. Here the CDR3 reads CASSGGGFEKLFF. CDR3 in DNA: TGTGCCAGCAGCGGGGGAGGGTTTGAAAAACTGTTTTTT.

The chain has TRBV15 and TRBJ2-3; 11 bases align to TRBD1. Trimming removed 3 bases from V and 4 bases from J; junction bases left unmatched: 0. The CDR3 sequence is 14 residues long. Germline V CDR1 and CDR2: LNHNV, YYDKDF (reference sequence). CDR3 in amino acids: CATSRGQGADTQYF. The CDR3 DNA is TGTGCCACCAGCAGGGGACAGGGGGCAGATACGCAGTATTTT. The whole variable domain, remainder taken from reference TRBV15 and TRBJ2-3, is DAMVIQNPRYQVTQFGKPVTLSCSQTLNHNVMYWYQQKSSQAPKLLFHYYDKDFNNEADTPDNFQSRRPNTSFCFLDIRSPGLGDTAMYLCATSRGQGADTQYFGPGTRLTVL.

This chain connects TRBV19 to TRBJ1-5; D unclear. The CDR3 is 15 amino acids. Germline CDR1 LNHDA, CDR2 SQIVND (reference sequence). The ends were cut back, 3 bases at V and 1 base at J, with 10 bases in the middle. As DNA, the CDR3 is TGTGCCAGTAGTATGGACGGACTCAGCAATCAGCCCCAGCATTTT. It codes for CASSMDGLSNQPQHF.

This clone has a single count. The V gene is TRBV3-1 (or the pseudogene TRBV3-2), the J gene TRBJ2-7; tentative D call: TRBD2 (5 bases). Germline CDR1 reads LGHDT; CDR2 reads YNNKEL (reference sequence). The CDR3 covers 14 residues. V was clipped by 0 bases and J by 3 bases, with 9 bases between them. The CDR3 protein is CASSQDHGLYEQYF. The CDR3 DNA sequence: TGTGCCAGCAGCCAAGATCACGGACTCTACGAGCAGTACTTC.

This clone was counted a single time. The chain uses TRBV27 and TRBJ2-1; 8 bases fit TRBD2. The CDR3 length is 16 residues. Germline V gene data show CDR1 as MNHEY and CDR2 as SMNVEV (reference sequence). Trimming took 4 bases from V and 2 from J; bases not matched to a gene: 7. The chain's CDR3 is CASSYSGKSAYNEQFF. In nucleotides, the CDR3 is TGTGCCAGCAGTTATAGCGGGAAATCGGCCTACAATGAGCAGTTCTTC.

The rearrangement links TRBV10-3 to TRBJ1-2; 8 nucleotides line up with TRBD1. Germline CDR1 is ENHRY and CDR2 is SYGVKD. J was trimmed by 6 bases and V by 11 bases; bases with no gene match: 8. The CDR3 totals 12 residues. Here the CDR3 reads CAVRDRKDGYTF. The CDR3 DNA follows: TGTGCCGTCCGGGACAGGAAGGATGGCTACACCTTC.

The chain combines TRBV3-1 (or the pseudogene TRBV3-2) with TRBJ1-6; the D gene is possibly TRBD1 (5 bases). Germline CDR1 LGHDT, CDR2 YNNKEL (reference sequence). V gave up 4 bases and J gave up 4 bases, with 8 bases separating them. This CDR3 is built from 14 residues. The chain's CDR3 is CASSPGRYNSPLHF. The CDR3 bases are TGTGCCAGCAGCCCGGGACGTTATAATTCACCCCTCCACTTT.

The rearrangement uses TRBV7-8 and TRBJ1-2; 7 bases match TRBD1. The CDR3 contains 16 residues. Germline V gene data show CDR1 as SGHVS and CDR2 as FQNEAQ. Germline trimming cut 4 bases from V and 0 bases from J; bases unmatched to any gene: 8. In DNA, the CDR3 is TGTGCCAGCAGCTCCGGGACAGCACATACTAACTATGGCTACACCTTC. This translates into CASSSGTAHTNYGYTF.

The CDR3: CASSPALYNEQFF. The CDR3 region has the DNA TGTGCCAGCTCACCAGCCTTATACAATGAGCAGTTCTTC. The gene calls are TRBV18 and TRBJ2-1; D ambiguous. Germline V gives CDR1 KGHSH, CDR2 LQKENI. The length of the CDR3 is 13 residues. The germline V and J ends were trimmed by 2 bases and 4 bases, with 6 bases remaining between them.

The chain couples TRBV5-1 to TRBJ1-1, with D hard to call. The CDR3 has 14 residues. The ends were cut back, 2 bases at V and 3 bases at J, with 11 bases in the middle. Germline lookup yields CDR1 SGHRS and CDR2 YFSETQ. CDR3 nucleotides: TGCGCCAGCAGCTTCCGAGGTACGGACACTGAAGCTTTCTTT. It specifies CASSFRGTDTEAFF. The whole variable domain, filled in from reference TRBV5-1 and TRBJ1-1, reads KAGVTQTPRYLIKTRGQQVTLSCSPISGHRSVSWYQQTPGQGLQFLFEYFSETQRNKGNFPGRFSGRQFSNSRSEMNVSTLELGDSALYLCASSFRGTDTEAFFGQGTRLTVV.

This chain uses TRBV11-2 with TRBJ1-1; D unclear. The V gene lost 5 bases and the J gene lost 0 bases, with 16 bases spanning the gap. Germline values: CDR1 SGHAT, CDR2 FQNNGV. CDR3 length: 16 amino acids. This chain's CDR3 is CASSPSSPVMNTEAFF. In nucleotides, the CDR3 is TGTGCCAGCAGCCCTAGCTCGCCAGTCATGAACACTGAAGCTTTCTTT.

The chain recombines TRBV5-4 with TRBJ2-3, with 11 bases matching TRBD2. From germline, CDR1 is SGHNT and CDR2 YYREEE (reference sequence). This CDR3 has 15 amino acids. J gave up 3 bases and V 3 bases, and 3 bases lay outside the gene matches. CDR3 amino acids: CASSYSGRATDTQYF. CDR3 nucleotide sequence: TGTGCCAGCAGCTATAGCGGGAGGGCAACAGATACGCAGTATTTT.

This clone appeared once. The rearrangement links TRBV7-2 to TRBJ1-4; 9 bases agree with TRBD1. The CDR3 is 12 residues long. Per the germline V gene, CDR1 is SGHTA and CDR2 is FQGNSA. The trim removed 5 bases at V and 11 bases at J, leaving 3 bases unmatched. This CDR3 reads CASSPDRGKLFF. The CDR3 coding sequence is TGTGCCAGCAGCCCCGACAGGGGGAAACTGTTTTTT.

V and J are TRBV28 and TRBJ1-1, with TRBD1 matching over 7 bases. This CDR3 contains 17 residues. The junction had 14 bases not matched to a gene; V was cut back by 7 bases and J by 0 bases. CDR1 is MDHEN, CDR2 SYDVKM, per germline. The DNA for the CDR3 is TGTGCCAGCACCCACGGAACAGGGGTGGGGGTGAACACTGAAGCTTTCTTT. This translates into CASTHGTGVGVNTEAFF.

The chain joins TRBV28 to TRBJ1-4, with a possible D match to TRBD1 (5 bases). The CDR3 is made up of 14 amino acids. Germline V gene data show CDR1 as MDHEN and CDR2 as SYDVKM. The V and J ends lost 3 bases and 8 bases respectively, with 13 bases between them. The CDR3 region has the DNA TGTGCCAGCAGTTTTCAGGGTATCGGAGAAAAACTGTTTTTT. It is translated as CASSFQGIGEKLFF. The full variable domain, its missing parts supplied by reference TRBV28 and TRBJ1-4, is DVKVTQSSRYLVKRTGEKVFLECVQDMDHENMFWYRQDPGLGLRLIYFSYDVKMKEKGDIPEGYSVSREKKERFSLILESASTNQTSMYLCASSFQGIGEKLFFGSGTQLSVL.

This chain joins TRBV5-1 and TRBJ1-2; 12 nucleotides agree with TRBD1. Germline lookup yields CDR1 SGHRS and CDR2 YFSETQ. Trimming removed 0 bases from V and 7 bases from J; junction bases left unmatched: 7. This CDR3 has 16 amino acids. Here the CDR3 DNA reads TGCGCCAGCAGCTTGGCTAACCCGGGACAGGGGGCTGGCTACACCTTC. This encodes CASSLANPGQGAGYTF.

The chain joins TRBV6-6 to TRBJ2-5; 8 bases are a match to TRBD1. This CDR3 has 12 amino acids. The germline V gene has CDR1 MNHNY and CDR2 SVGAGI (reference sequence). The ends lost 6 bases at V and 6 bases at J; junction bases unmatched: 3. CDR3 region: CASSQGAKTQYF. CDR3 DNA: TGTGCCAGCAGCCAGGGGGCCAAGACCCAGTACTTC.

This chain links TRBV5-1 with TRBJ1-1; D might be TRBD1 (6 bases). The germline V gene has CDR1 SGHRS and CDR2 YFSETQ. The CDR3 runs 15 residues. V gave up 1 base and J gave up 0 bases, with 10 bases separating them. As DNA, the CDR3 is TGCGCCAGCAGCTTGTCGGGGGCGGTGAACACTGAAGCTTTCTTT. It encodes CASSLSGAVNTEAFF.

This sequence joins TRBV23-1 and TRBJ1-5; D remains unclear. TRBV23-1 has ORF status, its function being uncertain. This CDR3 spans 20 amino acids. The ends were cut back, 0 bases at V and 0 bases at J, with 21 bases in the middle. The CDR3 loop is CASSQSKVFIRGYSNQPQHF. The CDR3 coding sequence is TGCGCCAGCAGTCAATCGAAGGTCTTTATTCGGGGTTATAGCAATCAGCCCCAGCATTTT.

The chain employs TRBV5-8 and TRBJ2-6; D is possibly TRBD2 (6 bases). CDR1 is SGHTS, CDR2 YDEGEE, per germline. This CDR3 spans 15 amino acids. Trimming cost V 2 bases and J 3 bases, with 9 bases left between them. The CDR3 DNA is TGTGCCAGCAGCTTAGGAGGGAATGGGGCCAACGTCCTGACTTTC. It encodes CASSLGGNGANVLTF.

This chain uses TRBV6-5 with TRBJ2-3; D gene unclear. This CDR3 contains 14 residues. V lost 7 bases and J lost 0, with 11 bases in between. In germline, CDR1 is MNHEY, CDR2 SVGAGI. The CDR3 sequence is CASKPTHSTDTQYF. For the CDR3, the DNA is TGTGCCAGCAAGCCCACCCATAGCACAGATACGCAGTATTTT.

The CDR3 here is CASSPDRAGSNEQFF. Written as DNA, the CDR3 is TGTGCCAGCAGCCCCGACAGGGCAGGGTCCAATGAGCAGTTCTTC. V usage is TRBV7-9 and J usage is TRBJ2-1, with 7 bases aligning to TRBD1. This CDR3 has 15 residues. J was trimmed by 6 bases and V by 5 bases; bases with no gene match: 10. The V gene's germline CDR1 is SEHNR and CDR2 FQNEAQ (reference sequence).

CDR3 nucleotide sequence: TGTGCCAGCAGTTTAGGGCGGACCAATGAGCAGTTCTTC. Its protein product is CASSLGRTNEQFF. The J gene is TRBJ2-1, the V gene TRBV27; D gene unclear. CDR1 is MNHEY, CDR2 SMNVEV, per germline (reference sequence). The CDR3 is made up of 13 amino acids. Trimming took 2 bases from V and 6 from J, leaving 8 bases between them.

This clone was recorded only once. The rearrangement links TRBV27 to TRBJ1-6; D unresolved. The V end was cut by 4 bases, the J end by 0 bases, with 7 bases between. Germline CDR1 is MNHEY and CDR2 is SMNVEV (reference sequence). The CDR3 consists of 15 residues. The CDR3 loop reads CASSSGSSYNSPLHF. CDR3 DNA: TGTGCCAGCAGTTCGGGAAGCTCCTATAATTCACCCCTCCACTTT.

V is TRBV6-6 and J is TRBJ2-1; 8 positions match TRBD1. The CDR3 totals 16 residues. Germline CDR1 reads MNHNY; CDR2 reads SVGAGI (reference sequence). V lost 5 bases to trimming and J lost 0 bases; unmatched junction nucleotides: 6. The DNA for the CDR3 is TGTGCCAGCAGTCCCGGACAGGGCGGCTCCTACAATGAGCAGTTCTTC. The encoded protein is CASSPGQGGSYNEQFF.

The V call is TRBV6-2 or TRBV6-3, the J call TRBJ1-1; D is possibly TRBD1 (6 bases). V lost 2 bases and J 7 bases, leaving 14 bases between the germline ends. CDR1 and CDR2 from the germline V gene are MNHEY and SVGEGT. The length of the CDR3 is 14 residues. CDR3 loop: CASSYGGGRDEAFF. The CDR3 nucleotides are TGTGCCAGCAGTTACGGCGGGGGCAGGGATGAAGCTTTCTTT.

This chain joins TRBV7-9 and TRBJ1-4, with D uncertain. Germline V gives CDR1 SEHNR, CDR2 FQNEAQ (reference sequence). V lost 2 bases to trimming and J lost 14 bases, with 12 bases between them. The CDR3 loop spans 12 amino acids. CDR3 protein: CASSLFPAGLFF. In DNA form, the CDR3 reads TGTGCCAGCAGCTTATTTCCCGCGGGGCTGTTTTTT.

The genes are TRBV20-1 and TRBJ2-2; D remains unclear. Trimming stripped 3 bases from V and 2 bases from J, with 7 bases between. CDR1 and CDR2 from the germline V gene are DFQATT and SNEGSKA (reference sequence). CDR3 length: 13 residues. The CDR3 reads CSASPLNTGELFF. DNA for the CDR3: TGCAGTGCTAGTCCGCTCAACACCGGGGAGCTGTTTTTT.

The CDR3 loop is CASSSDRQGAGANVLTF. CDR3 bases: TGTGCCAGCAGTAGCGACCGACAGGGGGCCGGGGCCAACGTCCTGACTTTC. V usage is TRBV27 and J usage is TRBJ2-6; 10 nucleotides line up with TRBD1. CDR1 and CDR2 from the germline V gene are MNHEY and SMNVEV (reference sequence). The CDR3 has 17 residues. The junction had 8 bases not matched to a gene; V was cut back by 5 bases and J by 4 bases.